This T cell receptor beta chain was sequenced during a study of low-dose radiotherapy and immunotherapy resistance in tumors (dated by TCRdb to between 2021 and 2023). Some background on the complete study: Patients in Cohort 1 were given 0.5 Gy per fraction every 2 weeks, and the prescribed total PTV dose was 6.5 Gy. Patients in Cohort 2 were given 1 Gy per fraction every two weeks, for a total of 13 Gy across 26 weeks. Patients were given nivolumab as a 240 mg flat dose every two weeks and ipilimumab at 1 mg/kg every six weeks, with both drugs delivered intravenously. Cyclophosphamide 200 mg/m2 was given intravenously every two weeks, one day before each radiation and immunotherapy administration. Aspirin 300 mg was taken orally once daily by patients for four cycles, starting on cycle 1 day 1. Trial participants were not randomized into treatment groups. Eight patients were included in the translational analysis, namely three from the first dose cohort plus the first five from the second dose cohort.

This sample was sequenced with an Illumina HiSeq 2500. First-strand cDNA was synthesized using Superscript III and a set of TRAV- and TRBV-specific primers, so that both TCRalpha and TCRbeta chains were covered. TCRs were amplified for 20 to 25 PCR cycles with Phusion, using a constant-region primer paired with the adapter attached to the V primers. Isolated mRNA was amplified with the MessageAmp II aRNA Amplification Kit, using a roughly 15-hour in vitro transcription at 37°C. mRNA for TCR sequencing was isolated with the Dynabeads mRNA DIRECT Purification Kit. Indexed Illumina adapters were added in a second Phusion PCR of 25 to 30 cycles, and the PCR products were purified with AMPure XP beads. In the source study's methods: Using custom Perl scripts, TCR sequences that encoded the same protein were pooled, out-of-frame sequences were dropped, and the abundance of each clonotype was calculated. Any TCR sequence backed by just one read was left out of the analysis. The metrics used to describe the repertoires included Shannon entropy, Gini index, clonality, richness, and the frequency of TCRs shared between repertoires. TCRdb handled the public reads itself, with Q25 trimming in fastp and clone calling in MiXCR, and kept productive beta chains. Every CDR3 protein is listed once, alongside the most common genes and DNA of its rows. These V and J calls rely on TCRdb rather than the paper's analysis. The sample data list about 30,000 distinct CDR3 sequences, and under 55% of these were observed just once. The ten top clones hold roughly 5% of the sample.

The germline V gene (reference sequence) specifies PRHDT as CDR1 and FYEKMQ as CDR2. Including cysteine and phenylalanine, the CDR3 has 17 amino acids. Only the CDR3 region is kept as DNA, spanning 51 bases read in frame from base 1. From V the trimming removes 5 bases and from J it removes 0 bases, while the gene matches leave 11 bases of the junction unaccounted for. As to this clonotype: Which antigen it targets is not known. No base quality values were provided; no much bigger clone lies one nucleotide off.

This specimen's time point label, per the study, means: after trial treatment. Taken with the paper, the label for treatment or condition translates to: LDRT plus nivolumab, ipilimumab, low-dose cyclophosphamide and aspirin (RACIN trial). Donors were enrolled in RACIN, a single-arm phase I dose-escalation trial combining nivolumab, ipilimumab, aspirin, low-dose cyclophosphamide and low-dose radiotherapy. To be eligible, a patient needed to have an advanced solid tumor that was TIL-negative. The V and J segments used are TRBV13 and TRBJ2-3, with 7 junctional bases fitting TRBD1. Sequenced material: PBMCs, taken after low-dose radiotherapy plus immunotherapy. The TCR was taken from a male donor with gallbladder cancer. The CDR3 region has the sequence CASSAGTDYTSTDTQYF. At the DNA level, the sequence is TGTGCCAGCAGCGCCGGGACAGATTATACTAGCACAGATACGCAGTATTTT.